The clone carrying this T cell receptor (beta chain) is judged medium-sized. Antigen: not known. The sample belongs to a study of CD8+CD57+ T cells in acquired aplastic anemia. The wider study: Yields of DNA that came from sorted CD4+ and CD8+ cells averaged about 2.9 ug. Notes on the study in general: Comparison of patients with controls identified almost 30 shared CD8+ CDR3 sequences. With respect to CD8+ Simpson's diversity, patients and controls did not differ significantly.

Both TCR beta VDJ combination and CDR3 sequence profiling were carried out. Genomic DNA was the template for this profiling. TCRdb called the reads again in MiXCR, with one record for every CDR3 protein. In the table there are about 150,000 distinct CDR3 sequences, roughly 50% of which are singletons. CDR1 is LNHNV, CDR2 YYDKDF, per germline (reference sequence). The CDR3 runs to 15 residues. Germline trimming cut 5 bases from V and 7 bases from J; bases unmatched to any gene: 8. Those patients picked for sequencing had displayed CD8+CD57+ cell expansion on flow cytometry. Patients uniformly had severe acquired aplastic anemia.

This sequence joins TRBV15 and TRBJ1-6, with 7 bases matching TRBD1. Sample: sorted CD4+, CD8+, or CD8+CD57+ T cells (not recorded which) from PBMCs. The receptor comes from a human donor with aplastic anemia. The CDR3 protein is CATSARAGGNSPLHF. The DNA of the CDR3 is TGTGCCACCAGCGCCCGGGCAGGGGGGAATTCACCCCTCCACTTT.